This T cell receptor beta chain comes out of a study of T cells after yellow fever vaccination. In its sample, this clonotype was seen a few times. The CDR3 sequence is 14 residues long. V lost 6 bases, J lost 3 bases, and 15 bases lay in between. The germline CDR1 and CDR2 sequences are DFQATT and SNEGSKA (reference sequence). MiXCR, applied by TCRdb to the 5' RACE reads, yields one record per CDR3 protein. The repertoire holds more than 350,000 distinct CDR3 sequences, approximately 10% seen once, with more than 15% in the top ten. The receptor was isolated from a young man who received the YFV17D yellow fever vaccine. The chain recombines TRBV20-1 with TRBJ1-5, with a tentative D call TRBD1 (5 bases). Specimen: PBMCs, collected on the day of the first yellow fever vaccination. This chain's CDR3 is CSASPGQNNQPQHF. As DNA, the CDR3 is TGCAGTGCCAGCCCTGGACAAAACAATCAGCCCCAGCATTTT.